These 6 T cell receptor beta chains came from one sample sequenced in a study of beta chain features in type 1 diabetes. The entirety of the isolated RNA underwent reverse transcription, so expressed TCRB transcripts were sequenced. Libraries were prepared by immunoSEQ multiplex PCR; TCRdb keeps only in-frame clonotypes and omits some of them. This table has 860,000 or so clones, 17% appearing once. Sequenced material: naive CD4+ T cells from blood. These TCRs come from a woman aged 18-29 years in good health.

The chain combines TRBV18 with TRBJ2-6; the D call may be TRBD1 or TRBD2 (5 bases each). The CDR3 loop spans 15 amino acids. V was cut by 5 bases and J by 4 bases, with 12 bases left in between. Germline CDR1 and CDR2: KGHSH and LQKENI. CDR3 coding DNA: TGTGCCAGCTCAGAGGGGTCTTCCGGGGCCAACGTCCTGACTTTC. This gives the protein CASSEGSSGANVLTF.

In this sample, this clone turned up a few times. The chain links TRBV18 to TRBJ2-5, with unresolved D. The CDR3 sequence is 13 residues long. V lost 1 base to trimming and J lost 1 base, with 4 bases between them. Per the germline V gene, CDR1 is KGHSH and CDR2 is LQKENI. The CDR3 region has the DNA TGTGCCAGCTCACCACGGATCCAAGAGACCCAGTACTTC. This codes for CASSPRIQETQYF.

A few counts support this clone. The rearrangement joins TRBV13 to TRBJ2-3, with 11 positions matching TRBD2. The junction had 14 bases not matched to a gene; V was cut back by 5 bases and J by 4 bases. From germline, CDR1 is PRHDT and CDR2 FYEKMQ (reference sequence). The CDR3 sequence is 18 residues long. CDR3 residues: CASSPVSGRGWSADTQYF. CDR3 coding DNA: TGTGCCAGCAGCCCTGTTAGCGGGAGGGGTTGGAGCGCAGATACGCAGTATTTT.

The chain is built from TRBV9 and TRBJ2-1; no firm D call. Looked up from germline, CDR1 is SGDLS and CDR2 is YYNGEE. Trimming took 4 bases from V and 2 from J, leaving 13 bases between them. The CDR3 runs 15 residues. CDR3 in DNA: TGTGCCAGCAGCCCATGGAGTCCGACCTACAATGAGCAGTTCTTC. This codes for CASSPWSPTYNEQFF. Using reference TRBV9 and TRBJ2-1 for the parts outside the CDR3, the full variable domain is DSGVTQTPKHLITATGQRVTLRCSPRSGDLSVYWYQQSLDQGLQFLIQYYNGEERAKGNILERFSAQQFPDLHSELNLSSLELGDSALYFCASSPWSPTYNEQFFGPGTRLTVL.

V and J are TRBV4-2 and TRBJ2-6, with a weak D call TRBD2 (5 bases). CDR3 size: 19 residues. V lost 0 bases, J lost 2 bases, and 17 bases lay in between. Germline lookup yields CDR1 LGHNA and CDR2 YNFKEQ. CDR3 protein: CASSQDPSRLAAGANVLTF. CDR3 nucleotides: TGTGCCAGCAGCCAAGATCCCAGCCGTCTAGCCGCTGGGGCCAACGTCCTGACTTTC.

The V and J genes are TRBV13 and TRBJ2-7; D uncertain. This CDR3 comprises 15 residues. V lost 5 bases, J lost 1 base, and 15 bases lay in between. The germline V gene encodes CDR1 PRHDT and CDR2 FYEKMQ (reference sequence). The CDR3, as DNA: TGTGCCAGCAGCCCCCGGGCACGATTATCCTACGAGCAGTACTTC. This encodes CASSPRARLSYEQYF.